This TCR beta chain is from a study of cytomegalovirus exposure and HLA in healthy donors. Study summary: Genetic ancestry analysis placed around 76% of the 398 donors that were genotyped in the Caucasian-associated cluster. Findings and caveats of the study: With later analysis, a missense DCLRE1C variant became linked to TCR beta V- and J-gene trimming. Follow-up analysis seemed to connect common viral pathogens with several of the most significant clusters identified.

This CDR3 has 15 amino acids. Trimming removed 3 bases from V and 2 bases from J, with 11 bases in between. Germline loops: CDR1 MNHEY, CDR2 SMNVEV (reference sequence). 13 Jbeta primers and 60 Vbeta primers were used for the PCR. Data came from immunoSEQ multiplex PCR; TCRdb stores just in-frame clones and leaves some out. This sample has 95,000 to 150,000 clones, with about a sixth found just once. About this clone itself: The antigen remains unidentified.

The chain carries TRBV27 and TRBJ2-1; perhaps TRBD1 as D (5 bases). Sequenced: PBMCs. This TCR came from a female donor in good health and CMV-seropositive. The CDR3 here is CASSFRDQAYNEQFF. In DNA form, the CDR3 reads TGTGCCAGCAGTTTCAGGGATCAGGCCTACAATGAGCAGTTCTTC.